This T cell receptor beta chain was retrieved from a study of cytomegalovirus exposure and HLA in healthy donors. General study results and limits: TCR beta V- and J-gene trimming, according to a later analysis, was linked to a missense DCLRE1C variant. In vitro testing confirmed three CMV-associated chains as specific for CMV antigens. There was a cluster of highly shared sequence variants that was likely a sequencing artifact. Analyzed later, association rates of TCRs varied across HLA loci, with DRB1 most and HLA-C fewest.

A note on this clone: Its antigen is as yet unknown.

Germline trimming cut 6 bases from V and 5 bases from J; bases unmatched to any gene: 20. CDR3 length: 18 amino acids. CDR1 is MDHEN, CDR2 SYDVKM, per germline. The PCR employed 60 Vbeta primers together with 13 Jbeta primers. The protocol was immunoSEQ multiplex PCR, while the TCRdb copy is restricted to in-frame clones and leaves out a portion. The sample shows about 140,000 clones, around 70% of them seen only once. This sequence was found in a woman aged 25 to 45 in good health and CMV-seronegative. The rearrangement joins TRBV28 to TRBJ2-5; 8 nucleotides agree with TRBD2. Sequencing was done on a sample of PBMCs. The CDR3 nucleotides are TGTGCCAGCAGCTCTTCGCCGGGACTAGGTTCCTTCGAGGAGACCCAGTACTTC. Its translation is CASSSSPGLGSFEETQYF. Together with reference TRBV28 and TRBJ2-5, the CDR3 gives the full variable domain: DVKVTQSSRYLVKRTGEKVFLECVQDMDHENMFWYRQDPGLGLRLIYFSYDVKMKEKGDIPEGYSVSREKKERFSLILESASTNQTSMYLCASSSSPGLGSFEETQYFGPGTRLLVL.